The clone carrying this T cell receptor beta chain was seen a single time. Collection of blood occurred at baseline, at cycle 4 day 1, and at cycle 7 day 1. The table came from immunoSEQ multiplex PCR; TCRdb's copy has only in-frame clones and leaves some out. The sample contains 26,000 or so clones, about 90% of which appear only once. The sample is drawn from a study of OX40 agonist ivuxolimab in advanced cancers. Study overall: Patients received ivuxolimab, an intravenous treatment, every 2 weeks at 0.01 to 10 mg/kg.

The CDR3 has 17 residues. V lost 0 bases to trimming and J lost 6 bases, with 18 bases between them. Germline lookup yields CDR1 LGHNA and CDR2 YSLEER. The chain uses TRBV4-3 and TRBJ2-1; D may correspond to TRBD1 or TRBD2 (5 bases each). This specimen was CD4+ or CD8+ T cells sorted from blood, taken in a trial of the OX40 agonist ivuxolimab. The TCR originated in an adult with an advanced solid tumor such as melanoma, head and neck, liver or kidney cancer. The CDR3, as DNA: TGCGCCAGCAGCCAAGATGATTACACCGGGGCCGCCAATGAGCAGTTCTTC. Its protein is CASSQDDYTGAANEQFF.